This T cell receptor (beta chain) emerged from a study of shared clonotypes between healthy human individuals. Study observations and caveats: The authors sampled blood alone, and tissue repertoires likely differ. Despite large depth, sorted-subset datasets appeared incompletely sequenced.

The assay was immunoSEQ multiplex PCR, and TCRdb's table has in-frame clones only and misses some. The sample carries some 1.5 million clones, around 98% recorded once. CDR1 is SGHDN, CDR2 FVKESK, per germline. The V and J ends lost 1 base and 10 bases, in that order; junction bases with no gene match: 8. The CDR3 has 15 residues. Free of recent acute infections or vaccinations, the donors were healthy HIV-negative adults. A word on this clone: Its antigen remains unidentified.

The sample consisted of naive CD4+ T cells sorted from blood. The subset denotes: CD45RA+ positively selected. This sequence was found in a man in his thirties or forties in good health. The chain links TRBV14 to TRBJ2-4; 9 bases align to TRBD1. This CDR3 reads CASSQGRTGVSIQYF. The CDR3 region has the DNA TGTGCCAGCAGCCAAGGGAGGACAGGGGTCTCGATTCAGTACTTC.